These 22 T cell receptor beta chains originate from one sample sequenced in a study of CD8 T cells in Susac syndrome. Random hexamers were used to reverse transcribe the RNA input (about 0.5 to 1 ug). From the immunoSEQ multiplex PCR reads, TCRdb called clonotypes with MiXCR, one entry per CDR3 protein. The table has around 130,000 distinct CDR3 sequences, roughly 80% seen once; the top ten hold approximately 0.51%. Sequencing input: CD8+ T cells from PBMCs. The receptors shown here come from a human donor with multiple sclerosis.

This sequence joins TRBV18 and TRBJ2-4; D is perhaps TRBD1 or TRBD2 (5 bases each). The ends were cut back, 0 bases at V and 0 bases at J, with 12 bases in the middle. Looked up from germline, CDR1 is KGHSH and CDR2 is LQKENI. CDR3 length equals 17 residues. Here the CDR3 reads CASSPPRDPLAKNIQYF. The CDR3 bases are TGTGCCAGCTCACCACCAAGGGACCCACTAGCCAAAAACATTCAGTACTTC.

This sequence joins TRBV7-9 and TRBJ2-5; perhaps D is TRBD1 or TRBD2 (5 bases each). Germline CDR1 reads SEHNR; CDR2 reads FQNEAQ (reference sequence). CDR3 length equals 17 residues. With 0 bases removed from V and 0 bases from J, the gap between germline ends came to 14 bases. The CDR3 region has the DNA TGTGCCAGCAGCTTAGCCGGTAGGGGAGAGAACCAAGAGACCCAGTACTTC. Translated: CASSLAGRGENQETQYF.

This rearrangement joins TRBV9 to TRBJ2-3, with 9 bases matching TRBD2. This CDR3 is built from 16 residues. The junction had 10 bases not matched to a gene; V was cut back by 4 bases and J by 4 bases. Germline V gene sequence: CDR1 SGDLS, CDR2 YYNGEE. This CDR3 reads CASSPGAGGLADTQYF. CDR3 nucleotide sequence: TGTGCCAGCAGCCCAGGGGCGGGAGGGCTGGCAGATACGCAGTATTTT.

V usage is TRBV27 and J usage is TRBJ2-1, with D hard to call. V lost 0 bases to trimming and J lost 12 bases, with 6 bases between them. The germline V gene encodes CDR1 MNHEY and CDR2 SMNVEV (reference sequence). The CDR3 extends over 11 amino acids. The CDR3 is CASSLSTVQFF. CDR3 coding DNA: TGTGCCAGCAGTTTATCAACGGTGCAGTTCTTC.

The rearrangement joins TRBV20-1 to TRBJ2-1; tentative D call: TRBD2 (6 bases). CDR1 and CDR2 from the germline V gene are DFQATT and SNEGSKA (reference sequence). V was trimmed by 3 bases and J by 8 bases, leaving 14 bases between them. CDR3 length: 13 amino acids. The CDR3 DNA reads as TGCAGTGCTAGGAACACCTGGGGGGATGAGCAGTTCTTC. Its translation is CSARNTWGDEQFF.

V usage is TRBV9 and J usage is TRBJ1-2, with TRBD1 matching 9 bases. Germline-derived CDR1 and CDR2 are SGDLS and YYNGEE. The CDR3 loop spans 15 amino acids. V trimming: 0 bases; J trimming: 7 bases; junction bases outside the gene matches: 7. CDR3 bases: TGTGCCAGCAGCGTAGGAGGGACAGGGACGGGTGGCTACACCTTC. It is translated as CASSVGGTGTGGYTF. The full variable domain, with the rest looked up from reference TRBV9 and TRBJ1-2, is DSGVTQTPKHLITATGQRVTLRCSPRSGDLSVYWYQQSLDQGLQFLIQYYNGEERAKGNILERFSAQQFPDLHSELNLSSLELGDSALYFCASSVGGTGTGGYTFGSGTRLTVV.

This clonotype has more than one count but fewer than ten. DNA of the CDR3: TGTGCCAGCAGTTACACGCAGGACACCGGCACAGATACGCAGTATTTT. Translation: CASSYTQDTGTDTQYF. The rearrangement uses TRBV6-5 and TRBJ2-3; perhaps TRBD1 as D (5 bases). CDR1 is MNHEY and CDR2 is SVGAGI in the germline V gene. Trimming shortened V by 2 bases and J by 1 base, and 13 bases separated the two germline ends. The CDR3 runs 16 residues.

This chain uses TRBV7-9 with TRBJ1-3, with no clear D. CDR1 is SEHNR and CDR2 is FQNEAQ in the germline V gene (reference sequence). Trimming took 5 bases from V and 8 from J, leaving 22 bases between them. The CDR3 is made up of 16 amino acids. CDR3 nucleotides: TGTGCCAGCAGCCCGAGGGCGGACCGGGATGTCGACACCATATATTTT. It codes for CASSPRADRDVDTIYF. The whole variable domain, remainder taken from reference TRBV7-9 and TRBJ1-3, is DTGVSQNPRHKITKRGQNVTFRCDPISEHNRLYWYRQTLGQGPEFLTYFQNEAQLEKSRLLSDRFSAERPKGSFSTLEIQRTEQGDSAMYLCASSPRADRDVDTIYFGEGSWLTVV.

The rearrangement links TRBV29-1 to TRBJ2-1; no clear D. Trimming pared 4 bases from V and 4 bases from J, leaving 2 bases between. Germline lookup yields CDR1 SQVTM and CDR2 ANQGSEA. The CDR3 sequence is 10 residues long. DNA of the CDR3: TGCAGCGTTGCGTACAATGAGCAGTTCTTC. Translating it yields CSVAYNEQFF.

The rearrangement joins TRBV20-1 to TRBJ2-2; possibly TRBD2 for D (5 bases). Between the trimmed V and J ends, which lost 3 bases and 3 bases, there was a span of 14 bases. Per the germline V gene, CDR1 is DFQATT and CDR2 is SNEGSKA (reference sequence). The CDR3 contains 15 residues. CDR3 nucleotides: TGCAGTGCTAGCGACTCGGACGGGGACACCGGGGAGCTGTTTTTT. As protein: CSASDSDGDTGELFF.

The rearrangement uses TRBV6-1 and TRBJ1-2; D not resolved. Per germline, CDR1 MNHNS and CDR2 SASEGT. The germline V and J ends were trimmed by 3 bases and 6 bases, with 17 bases remaining between them. The CDR3 spans 15 residues. The CDR3, as DNA: TGTGCCAGCAGTGAGGACGCCTTCCTAGTAAATGGCTACACCTTC. This codes for CASSEDAFLVNGYTF.

The sample holds a few counts of this clonotype. The DNA of the CDR3 is TGTGCCAGCAGTACAATTCATAGCAATCAGCCCCAGCATTTT. Protein sequence: CASSTIHSNQPQHF. The chain combines TRBV6-1 with TRBJ1-5; D gene uncertain. The germline V gene has CDR1 MNHNS and CDR2 SASEGT. The ends were cut back, 5 bases at V and 0 bases at J, with 8 bases in the middle. The CDR3 runs 14 residues.

There are a few counts of this clonotype. This rearrangement joins TRBV6-5 to TRBJ1-4; 7 nucleotides agree with TRBD1. This CDR3 region has 15 residues. Germline values: CDR1 MNHEY, CDR2 SVGAGI. V lost 2 bases and J lost 8; bases outside the gene matches: 8. The CDR3 protein is CASSYTRQGEEKLFF. The CDR3 nucleotides are TGTGCCAGCAGTTACACCCGACAGGGTGAAGAAAAACTGTTTTTT.

V usage is TRBV7-2 and J usage is TRBJ1-1, with D tentatively TRBD1 (5 bases). The germline V gene encodes CDR1 SGHTA and CDR2 FQGNSA. The V gene lost 4 bases and the J gene lost 5 bases, with 26 bases spanning the gap. The CDR3 sequence is 18 residues long. The CDR3 is CASSSLPGRLGVGTEAFF. The DNA of the CDR3 is TGTGCCAGCAGCTCGCTACCGGGACGCCTTGGGGTTGGGACTGAAGCTTTCTTT.

The chain employs TRBV27 and TRBJ1-5; 8 nucleotides match TRBD1. Per germline, CDR1 MNHEY and CDR2 SMNVEV (reference sequence). J gave up 6 bases and V 6 bases, and 7 bases lay outside the gene matches. The CDR3 is made up of 14 amino acids. The CDR3 nucleotides read TGTGCCAGCAGCTGGACAGGGAGGACTCAGCCCCAGCATTTT. Translating it yields CASSWTGRTQPQHF.

The V call is TRBV13, the J call TRBJ2-7; no reliable D call. V was trimmed by 0 bases and J by 0 bases, leaving 3 bases between them. The CDR3 sequence is 13 residues long. The germline V gene encodes CDR1 PRHDT and CDR2 FYEKMQ (reference sequence). CDR3 amino acids: CASSLGNSYEQYV. DNA of the CDR3: TGTGCCAGCAGCTTAGGGAACTCCTACGAGCAGTACGTC.

The chain employs TRBV18 and TRBJ1-1; TRBD1 matches 12 bases. V lost 6 bases to trimming and J lost 3 bases; unmatched junction nucleotides: 5. CDR3 length equals 15 residues. Per the germline V gene, CDR1 is KGHSH and CDR2 is LQKENI. DNA of the CDR3: TGTGCCAGCTCCGGGACAGGGGGCTTGTACACTGAAGCTTTCTTT. It codes for CASSGTGGLYTEAFF.

V and J are TRBV2 and TRBJ2-1; TRBD2 matches at 11 bases. Trimming cost V 8 bases and J 0 bases; bases outside gene matches: 9. CDR3 length: 17 amino acids. Germline-derived CDR1 and CDR2 are SNHLY and FYNNEI. The CDR3 is CASPPSGGQFSYNEQFF. The CDR3 nucleotides are TGTGCCAGCCCTCCTAGCGGGGGGCAATTCTCCTACAATGAGCAGTTCTTC.

This chain joins TRBV3-1 and TRBJ2-1; D uncertain. V was clipped by 6 bases and J by 5 bases, with 8 bases between them. The germline V gene has CDR1 LGHDT and CDR2 YNNKEL (reference sequence). The CDR3 loop spans 12 amino acids. CDR3: CASRATHNEQFF. As DNA, the CDR3 is TGTGCCAGCAGAGCTACGCACAATGAGCAGTTCTTC.

The chain carries TRBV20-1 and TRBJ2-7, with 9 positions matching TRBD1. Germline V lookup: CDR1 DFQATT, CDR2 SNEGSKA (reference sequence). The CDR3 is 14 amino acids. As DNA, the CDR3 is TGCACCGCGGGACGGGACAGGGCTTTCGTCGAGCAGTACTTC. Protein: CTAGRDRAFVEQYF.

This sequence joins TRBV29-1 and TRBJ1-1; D is undetermined. In germline, CDR1 is SQVTM, CDR2 ANQGSEA. Deletions cut 6 bases from V and 0 bases from J, with 14 bases between. CDR3 length: 14 residues. The CDR3 nucleotides read TGCAGCGTCCTCGGAGATGACTTGAACACTGAAGCTTTCTTT. Residues: CSVLGDDLNTEAFF.

The chain links TRBV27 to TRBJ1-2; no clear D. CDR1 MNHEY and CDR2 SMNVEV come from the germline V gene (reference sequence). This CDR3 spans 11 amino acids. V lost 8 bases and J 9 bases, leaving 13 bases between the germline ends. Written as DNA, the CDR3 is TGTGCCAGCGGAACAGCCGTCAGCTACACCTTC. It encodes CASGTAVSYTF.